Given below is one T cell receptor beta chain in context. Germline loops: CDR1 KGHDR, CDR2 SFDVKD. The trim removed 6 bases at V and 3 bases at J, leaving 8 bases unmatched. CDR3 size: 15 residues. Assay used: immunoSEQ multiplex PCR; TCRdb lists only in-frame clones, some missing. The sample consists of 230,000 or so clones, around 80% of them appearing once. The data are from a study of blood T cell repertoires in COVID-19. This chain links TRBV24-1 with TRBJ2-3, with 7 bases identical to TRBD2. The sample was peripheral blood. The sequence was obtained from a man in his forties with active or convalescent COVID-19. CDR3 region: CATSRTGTITDTQYF. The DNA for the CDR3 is TGTGCCACCAGTCGAACCGGGACTATTACAGATACGCAGTATTTT.